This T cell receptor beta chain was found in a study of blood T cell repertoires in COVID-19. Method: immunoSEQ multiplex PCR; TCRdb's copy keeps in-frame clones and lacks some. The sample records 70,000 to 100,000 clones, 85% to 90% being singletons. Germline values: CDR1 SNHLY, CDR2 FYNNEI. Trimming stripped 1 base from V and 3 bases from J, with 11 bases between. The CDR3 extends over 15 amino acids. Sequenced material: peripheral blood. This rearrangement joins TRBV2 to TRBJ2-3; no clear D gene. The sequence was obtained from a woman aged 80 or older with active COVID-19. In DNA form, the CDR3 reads TGTGCCAGCAGTGAAGGTACAGATTTGACAGATACGCAGTATTTT. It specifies CASSEGTDLTDTQYF.